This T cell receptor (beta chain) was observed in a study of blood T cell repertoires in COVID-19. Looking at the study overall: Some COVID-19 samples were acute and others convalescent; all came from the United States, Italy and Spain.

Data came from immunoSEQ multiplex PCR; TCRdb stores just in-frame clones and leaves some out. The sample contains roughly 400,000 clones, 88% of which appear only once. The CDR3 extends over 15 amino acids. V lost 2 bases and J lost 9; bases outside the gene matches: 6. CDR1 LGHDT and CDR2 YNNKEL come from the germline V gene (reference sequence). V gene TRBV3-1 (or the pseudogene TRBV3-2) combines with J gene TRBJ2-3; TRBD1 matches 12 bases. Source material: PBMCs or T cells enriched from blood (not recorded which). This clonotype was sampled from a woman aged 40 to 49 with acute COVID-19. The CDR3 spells CASSQPGQGARTQYF. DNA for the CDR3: TGTGCCAGCAGCCAACCGGGACAGGGGGCGAGGACGCAGTATTTT.